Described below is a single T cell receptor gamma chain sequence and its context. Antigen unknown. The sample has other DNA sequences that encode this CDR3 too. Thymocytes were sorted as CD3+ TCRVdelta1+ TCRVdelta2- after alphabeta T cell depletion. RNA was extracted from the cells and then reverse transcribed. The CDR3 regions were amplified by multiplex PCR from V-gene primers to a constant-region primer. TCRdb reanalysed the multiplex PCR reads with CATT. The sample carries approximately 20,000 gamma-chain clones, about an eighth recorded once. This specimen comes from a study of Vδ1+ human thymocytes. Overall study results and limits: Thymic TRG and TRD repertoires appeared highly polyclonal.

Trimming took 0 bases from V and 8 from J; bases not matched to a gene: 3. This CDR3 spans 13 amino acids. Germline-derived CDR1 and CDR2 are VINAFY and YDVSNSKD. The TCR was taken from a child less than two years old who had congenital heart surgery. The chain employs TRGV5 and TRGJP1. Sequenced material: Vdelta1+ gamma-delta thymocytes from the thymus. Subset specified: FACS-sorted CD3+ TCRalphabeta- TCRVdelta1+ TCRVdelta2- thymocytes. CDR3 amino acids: CATWDRRGWFKIF. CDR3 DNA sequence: TGTGCCACCTGGGACAGGCGCGGTTGGTTCAAGATATTT.